This TCR beta chain was recovered during a study of blood T cell repertoires in COVID-19. The CDR3 runs 14 residues. Germline loops: CDR1 SNHLY, CDR2 FYNNEI. Between the trimmed V and J ends, which lost 8 bases and 1 base, there was a span of 12 bases. As handled by the study authors: It was from reference gene primer amplification that nucleated cell counts were estimated. Clones were sequenced by immunoSEQ multiplex PCR, and TCRdb holds only the in-frame ones, with some missing. V and J calls plus clone size are reproduced from that table; the DNA served to infer D and trimming. The data contain around 170,000 clones, roughly 87% of them seen just once; the ten biggest clones take up 5.5% to 8.5%.

The sample was PBMCs or T cells enriched from blood (not recorded which). The receptor was isolated from a woman in her 50s who had recovered from COVID-19. This chain links TRBV2 with TRBJ1-5, with D possibly TRBD1 on 5 matching bases. This chain's CDR3 is CASGKTESNQPQHF. CDR3 sequence (DNA): TGTGCCAGCGGAAAGACAGAAAGCAATCAGCCCCAGCATTTT.